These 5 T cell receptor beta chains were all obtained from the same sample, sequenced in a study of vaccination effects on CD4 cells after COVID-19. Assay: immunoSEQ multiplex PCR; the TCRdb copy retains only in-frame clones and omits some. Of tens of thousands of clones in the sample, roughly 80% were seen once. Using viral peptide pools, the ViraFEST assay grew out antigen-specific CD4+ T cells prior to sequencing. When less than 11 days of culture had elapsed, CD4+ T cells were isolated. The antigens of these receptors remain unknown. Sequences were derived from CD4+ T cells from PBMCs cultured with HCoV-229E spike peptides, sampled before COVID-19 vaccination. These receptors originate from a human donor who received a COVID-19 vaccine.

CDR3 coding DNA: TGTGCCAGCAGCGTCGGGACAGCTGGGGGCTACACCTTC. Amino acids: CASSVGTAGGYTF. The rearrangement joins TRBV2 to TRBJ1-2; 7 nucleotides line up with TRBD1. CDR3 length: 13 amino acids. CDR1 and CDR2 (germline): SNHLY, FYNNEI. Losses at the gene ends were 6 bases for V and 8 bases for J; bases not matched to a gene: 9.

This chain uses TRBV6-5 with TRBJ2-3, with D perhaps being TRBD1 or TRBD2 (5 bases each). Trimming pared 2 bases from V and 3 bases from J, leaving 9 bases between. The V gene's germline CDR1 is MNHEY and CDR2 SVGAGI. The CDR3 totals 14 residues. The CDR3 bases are TGTGCCAGCAGTTACGGGGGTTGGACAGATACGCAGTATTTT. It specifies CASSYGGWTDTQYF.

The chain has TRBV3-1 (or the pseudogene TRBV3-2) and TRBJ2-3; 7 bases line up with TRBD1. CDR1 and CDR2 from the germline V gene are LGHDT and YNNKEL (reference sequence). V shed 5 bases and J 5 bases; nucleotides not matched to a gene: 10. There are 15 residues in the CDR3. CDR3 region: CASSRRTGFQDTQYF. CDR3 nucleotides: TGTGCCAGCAGCAGGCGGACAGGCTTCCAAGATACGCAGTATTTT.

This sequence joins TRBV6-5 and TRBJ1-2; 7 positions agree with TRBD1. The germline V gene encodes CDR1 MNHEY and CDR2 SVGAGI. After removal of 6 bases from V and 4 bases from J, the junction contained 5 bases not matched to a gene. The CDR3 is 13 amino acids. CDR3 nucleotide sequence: TGTGCCAGCAGACCCACAGGGGCCTATGGCTACACCTTC. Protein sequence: CASRPTGAYGYTF.

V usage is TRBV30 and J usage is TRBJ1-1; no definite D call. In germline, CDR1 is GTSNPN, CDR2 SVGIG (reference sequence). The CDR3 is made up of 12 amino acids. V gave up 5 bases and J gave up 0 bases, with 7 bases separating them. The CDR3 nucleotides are TGTGCCTGGGGAGGGCTGAACACTGAAGCTTTCTTT. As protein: CAWGGLNTEAFF.